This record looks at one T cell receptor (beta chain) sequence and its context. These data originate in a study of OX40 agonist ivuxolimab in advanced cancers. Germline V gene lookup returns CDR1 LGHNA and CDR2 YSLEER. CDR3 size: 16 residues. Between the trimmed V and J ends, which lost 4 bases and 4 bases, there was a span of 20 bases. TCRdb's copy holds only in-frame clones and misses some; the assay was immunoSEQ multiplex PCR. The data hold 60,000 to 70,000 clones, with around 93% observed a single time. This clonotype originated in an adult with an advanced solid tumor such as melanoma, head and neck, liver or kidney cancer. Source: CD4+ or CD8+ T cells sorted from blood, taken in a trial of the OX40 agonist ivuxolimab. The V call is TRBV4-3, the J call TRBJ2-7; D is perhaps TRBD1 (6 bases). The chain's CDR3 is CASSPGSGQPVYEQYF. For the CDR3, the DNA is TGCGCCAGCAGCCCGGGGTCTGGACAGCCAGTTTACGAGCAGTACTTC.